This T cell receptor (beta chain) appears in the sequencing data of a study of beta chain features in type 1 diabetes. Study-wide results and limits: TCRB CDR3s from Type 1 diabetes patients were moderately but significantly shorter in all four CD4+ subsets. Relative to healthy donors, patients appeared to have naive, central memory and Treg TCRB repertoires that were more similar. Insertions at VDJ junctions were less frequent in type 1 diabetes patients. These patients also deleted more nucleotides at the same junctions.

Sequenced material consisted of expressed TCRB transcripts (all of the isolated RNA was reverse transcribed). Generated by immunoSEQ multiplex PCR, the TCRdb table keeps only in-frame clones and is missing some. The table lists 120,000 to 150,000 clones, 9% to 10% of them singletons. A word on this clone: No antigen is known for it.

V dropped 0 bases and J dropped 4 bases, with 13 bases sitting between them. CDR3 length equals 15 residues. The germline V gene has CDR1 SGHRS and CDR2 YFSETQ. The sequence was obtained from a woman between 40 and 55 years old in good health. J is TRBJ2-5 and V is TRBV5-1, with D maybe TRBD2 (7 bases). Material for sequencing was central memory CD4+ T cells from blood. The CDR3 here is CASSLGRGAGETQYF. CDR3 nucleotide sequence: TGCGCCAGCAGCTTGGGACGGGGGGCGGGAGAGACCCAGTACTTC.